The 10 T cell receptor beta chains in this list originate from one sample, sequenced in a study of blood T cell repertoires in COVID-19. This table comes from immunoSEQ multiplex PCR, and its TCRdb copy is limited to in-frame clones, with some not included. The sample lists 95,000 to 110,000 clones; about four fifths were seen once. What was sequenced was peripheral blood. The receptors were sampled from a human donor in a cohort sampled during active COVID-19.

The rearrangement links TRBV5-1 to TRBJ2-5; TRBD1 agrees at 8 bases. CDR3 length: 15 amino acids. The V gene's germline CDR1 is SGHRS and CDR2 YFSETQ. With V trimmed by 1 base and J by 4 bases, 6 bases remained unmatched. The CDR3 sequence: CASSLSAGGRETQYF. In DNA form, the CDR3 reads TGCGCCAGCAGCTTGTCTGCAGGGGGCAGAGAGACCCAGTACTTC.

The chain has TRBV25-1 and TRBJ2-2, with TRBD2 as a possible D gene (5 bases). The CDR3 runs 15 residues. Looked up from germline, CDR1 is MGHDK and CDR2 is SYGVNS. V was trimmed by 0 bases and J by 4 bases, leaving 9 bases between them. The CDR3 spells CASSEYTAGTGELFF. For the CDR3, the DNA is TGTGCCAGCAGTGAATATACGGCGGGCACCGGGGAGCTGTTTTTT.

This clone was seen once. This chain connects TRBV12-3 or TRBV12-4 to TRBJ2-7; TRBD2 might be the D (5 bases). Trimming removed 8 bases from V and 2 bases from J, with 10 bases in between. CDR3 length: 12 amino acids. CDR3 sequence (DNA): TGTGCCAGCGGCCGGGATCCCTACGAGCAGTACGTC. As protein: CASGRDPYEQYV.

The chain joins TRBV19 to TRBJ2-3; D is perhaps TRBD2 (5 bases). Germline V gene data show CDR1 as LNHDA and CDR2 as SQIVND (reference sequence). V was shortened by 3 bases and J by 8 bases, with 12 bases between the two germline ends. This CDR3 comprises 13 residues. The CDR3, as DNA: TGTGCCAGTAGTATGGGTGAGGCGGGTACGCAGTATTTT. Encoded protein: CASSMGEAGTQYF.

CDR3 DNA sequence: TGTGCCAGCAGTTCGGGACAGCTCCAAGAGACCCAGTACTTC. Residues: CASSSGQLQETQYF. The chain uses TRBV6-2 or TRBV6-3 and TRBJ2-5, with 7 bases fitting TRBD1. The CDR3 totals 14 residues. Per the germline V gene, CDR1 is MNHEY and CDR2 is SVGEGT. Trimming at V came to 4 bases and at J to 1 base, leaving 3 bases not matched to a gene.

The chain carries TRBV7-9 and TRBJ1-1; 7 positions match TRBD1. Germline CDR1 is SEHNR and CDR2 is FQNEAQ (reference sequence). Trimming took 4 bases from V and 7 from J; bases not matched to a gene: 18. The CDR3 is made up of 17 amino acids. The CDR3 DNA sequence: TGTGCCAGCAGCTCACCGGTAGGGGGCGCATTCCCCAATGAAGCTTTCTTT. Its protein product is CASSSPVGGAFPNEAFF.

This clone was observed once. CDR3: CASSYDGVGYTF. CDR3 nucleotide sequence: TGTGCCAGCAGTTACGACGGGGTTGGCTACACCTTC. The rearrangement links TRBV6-5 to TRBJ1-2; D ambiguous. The length of the CDR3 is 12 residues. CDR1 and CDR2 (germline): MNHEY, SVGAGI. V gave up 2 bases and J gave up 7 bases, with 8 bases separating them.

V is TRBV11-3 and J is TRBJ2-2; 7 bases are shared with TRBD2. V lost 5 bases and J lost 6; bases outside the gene matches: 6. CDR3 size: 14 residues. Germline V gene data show CDR1 as SGHNT and CDR2 as YENEEA. The CDR3 protein is CASSQTSSAGELFF. The CDR3 bases are TGTGCCAGCAGCCAGACTAGCTCCGCCGGGGAGCTGTTTTTT. The full variable domain, in which reference TRBV11-3 and TRBJ2-2 provide the parts outside the CDR3, is EAGVVQSPRYKIIEKKQPVAFWCNPISGHNTLYWYLQNLGQGPELLIRYENEEAVDDSQLPKDRFSAERLKGVDSTLKIQPAELGDSAVYLCASSQTSSAGELFFGEGSRLTVL.

The chain employs TRBV27 and TRBJ2-6; 9 bases map to TRBD1. Germline loops: CDR1 MNHEY, CDR2 SMNVEV (reference sequence). V lost 10 bases and J lost 2; bases outside the gene matches: 9. The CDR3 contains 16 residues. Here the CDR3 DNA reads TGTGCCATCACGGGACAGGGAAGTACTGGGGCCAACGTCCTGACTTTC. This encodes CAITGQGSTGANVLTF.

The rearrangement links TRBV5-5 to TRBJ2-1, with 7 nucleotides matching TRBD2. The CDR3 loop spans 14 amino acids. Trimming cost V 0 bases and J 6 bases; bases outside gene matches: 3. CDR1 and CDR2 from the germline V gene are SGHKS and YYEKEE (reference sequence). The CDR3 DNA follows: TGTGCCAGCAGCTTGGCGGGAGGAGGCAATGAGCAGTTCTTC. It specifies CASSLAGGGNEQFF.